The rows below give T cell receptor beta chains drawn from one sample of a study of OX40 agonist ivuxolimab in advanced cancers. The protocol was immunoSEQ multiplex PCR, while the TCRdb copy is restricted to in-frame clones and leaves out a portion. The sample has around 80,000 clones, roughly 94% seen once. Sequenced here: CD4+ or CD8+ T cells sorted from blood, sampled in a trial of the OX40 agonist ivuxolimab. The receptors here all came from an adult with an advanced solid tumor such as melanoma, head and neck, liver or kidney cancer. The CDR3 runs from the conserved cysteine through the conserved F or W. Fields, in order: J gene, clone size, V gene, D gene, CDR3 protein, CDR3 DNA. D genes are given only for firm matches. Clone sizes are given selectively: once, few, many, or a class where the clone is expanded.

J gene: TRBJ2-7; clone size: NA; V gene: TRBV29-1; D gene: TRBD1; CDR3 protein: CSVELGQGAPDEQYF; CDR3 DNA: TGCAGCGTTGAGCTCGGACAGGGGGCGCCGGACGAGCAGTACTTC
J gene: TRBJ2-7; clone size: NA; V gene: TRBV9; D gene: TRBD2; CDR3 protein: CASSVAAGASYEQYF; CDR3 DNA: TGTGCCAGCAGCGTAGCGGCGGGAGCGTCCTACGAGCAGTACTTC
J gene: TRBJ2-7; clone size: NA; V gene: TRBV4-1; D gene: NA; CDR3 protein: CASSPEGLYEQYF; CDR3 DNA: TGCGCCAGCAGCCCAGAGGGCCTGTACGAGCAGTACTTC
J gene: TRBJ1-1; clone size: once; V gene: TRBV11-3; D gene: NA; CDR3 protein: CASSLGTVNTEAFF; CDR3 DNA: TGTGCCAGCAGCCTCGGGACGGTGAACACTGAAGCTTTCTTT
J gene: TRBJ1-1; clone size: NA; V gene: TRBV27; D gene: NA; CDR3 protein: CASSLSGTFAEAFF; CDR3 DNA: TGTGCCAGCAGTTTGTCAGGGACATTCGCTGAAGCTTTCTTT
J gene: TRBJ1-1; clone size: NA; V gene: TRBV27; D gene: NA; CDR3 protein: CASSLGPPRVGWTEAFF; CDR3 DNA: TGTGCCAGCAGTTTAGGCCCCCCCCGGGTCGGTTGGACTGAAGCTTTCTTT
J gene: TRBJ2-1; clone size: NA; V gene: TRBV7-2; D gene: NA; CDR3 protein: CASTTSGLLSYNEQFF; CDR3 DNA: TGTGCCAGCACCACCTCGGGACTCCTGTCCTACAATGAGCAGTTCTTC
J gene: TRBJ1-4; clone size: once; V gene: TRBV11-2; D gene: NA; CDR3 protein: CASSLEEGGKLFF; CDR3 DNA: TGTGCCAGCAGCTTAGAGGAAGGGGGAAAACTGTTTTTT
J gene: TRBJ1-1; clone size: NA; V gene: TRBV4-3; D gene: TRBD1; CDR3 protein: CASSQWDRNTEAFF; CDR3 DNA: TGCGCCAGCAGCCAGTGGGACAGGAACACTGAAGCTTTCTTT
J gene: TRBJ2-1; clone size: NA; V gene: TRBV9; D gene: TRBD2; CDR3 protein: CASSVGGLAAYNEQFF; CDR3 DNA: TGTGCCAGCAGCGTGGGGGGACTAGCGGCCTACAATGAGCAGTTCTTC
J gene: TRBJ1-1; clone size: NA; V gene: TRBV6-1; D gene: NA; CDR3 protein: CASPSLSGANQRAFF; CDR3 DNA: TGTGCCAGCCCTTCCTTGTCCGGGGCGAATCAAAGAGCTTTCTTT
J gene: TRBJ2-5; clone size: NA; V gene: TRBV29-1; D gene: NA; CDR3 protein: CSADETQYF; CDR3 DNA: TGCAGCGCCGATGAGACCCAGTACTTC
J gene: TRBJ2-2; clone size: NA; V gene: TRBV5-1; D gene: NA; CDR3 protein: CASRLGGTGELFF; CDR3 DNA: TGCGCCAGCCGATTGGGGGGCACCGGGGAGCTGTTTTTT
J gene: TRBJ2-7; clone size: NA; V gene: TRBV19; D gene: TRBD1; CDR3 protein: CASRPGTGAYEQYF; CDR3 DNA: TGTGCCAGCCGTCCCGGGACAGGGGCCTACGAGCAGTACTTC